The clone carrying this T cell receptor beta chain was observed at least ten times. Its antigen is not identified. This entry comes from a study of CD8 T cells in ankylosing spondylitis. The study's findings and limits: In reactive arthritis synovial fluid and blood, some motif variants had been reported before. Matched ankylosing spondylitis synovial fluid reportedly contained a significantly enriched population of disease-linked clones.

One entry per CDR3 protein results from TCRdb running MiXCR on the 5' RACE reads. The sample has about 250,000 distinct CDR3 sequences; under 30% are singletons. CDR1 and CDR2 (germline): SNHLY, FYNNEI. CDR3 length: 13 residues. With 8 bases removed from V and 5 bases from J, the gap between germline ends came to 15 bases. The chain couples TRBV2 to TRBJ2-5; weak D call: TRBD1 (6 bases). This receptor was obtained from a male donor with ankylosing spondylitis or in good health (not recorded which). Sequencing used blood, either unsorted or a sorted T cell fraction (not recorded which). The CDR3 DNA follows: TGTGCCAGCCGGACAGAGTATTTGGAGACCCAGTACTTC. Translating gives CASRTEYLETQYF.